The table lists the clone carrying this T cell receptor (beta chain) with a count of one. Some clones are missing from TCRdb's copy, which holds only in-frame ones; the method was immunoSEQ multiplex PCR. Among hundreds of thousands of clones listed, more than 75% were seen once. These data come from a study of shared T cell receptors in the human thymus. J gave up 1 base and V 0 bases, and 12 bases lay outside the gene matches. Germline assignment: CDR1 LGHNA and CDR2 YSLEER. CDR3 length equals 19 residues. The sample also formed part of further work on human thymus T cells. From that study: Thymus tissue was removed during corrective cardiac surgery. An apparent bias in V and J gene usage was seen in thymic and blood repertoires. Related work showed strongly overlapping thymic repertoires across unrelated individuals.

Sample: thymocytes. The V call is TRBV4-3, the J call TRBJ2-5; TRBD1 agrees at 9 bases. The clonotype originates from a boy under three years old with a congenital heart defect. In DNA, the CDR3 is TGCGCCAGCAGCCAAGAAGTATTTTATCGGGACAGGGTCCAAGAGACCCAGTACTTC. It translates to CASSQEVFYRDRVQETQYF.